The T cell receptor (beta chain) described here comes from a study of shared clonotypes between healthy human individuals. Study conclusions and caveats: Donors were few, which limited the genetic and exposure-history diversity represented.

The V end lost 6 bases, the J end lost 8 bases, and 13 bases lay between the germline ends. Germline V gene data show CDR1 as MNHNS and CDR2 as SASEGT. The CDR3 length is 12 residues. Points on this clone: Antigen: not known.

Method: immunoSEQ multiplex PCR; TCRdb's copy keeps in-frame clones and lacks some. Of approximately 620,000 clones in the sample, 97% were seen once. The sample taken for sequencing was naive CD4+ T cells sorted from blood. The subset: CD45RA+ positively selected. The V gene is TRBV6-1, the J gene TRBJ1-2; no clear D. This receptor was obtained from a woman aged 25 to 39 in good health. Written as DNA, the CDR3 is TGTGCCAGCAGCATAAAGCCCTTCGGCTACACCTTC. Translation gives CASSIKPFGYTF.